This TCR beta chain came from a study of CD8 T cells in ankylosing spondylitis. Study-level points and caveats: Relatively rare in peripheral blood, disease-linked clones were also CD8+. Roughly eight highly homologous variants formed a TCR beta motif that appeared characteristic of ankylosing spondylitis blood. Several of the motif variants were reported before in synovial fluid and blood from reactive arthritis. Significant enrichment of disease-linked clones was reported in matched ankylosing spondylitis synovial fluid.

The table lists this clonotype with a few counts. Its target is not known. Molecular-barcoded quantitative 5'-RACE produced these TCR beta libraries. TCRdb fed the 5' RACE reads into MiXCR, producing one record per CDR3 protein. The table has 400,000 or so distinct CDR3 sequences, roughly 27% seen once. V gave up 0 bases and J gave up 7 bases; unmatched junction bases: 19. This CDR3 contains 20 residues. Germline lookup yields CDR1 LGHNA and CDR2 YNFKEQ. The rearrangement links TRBV4-2 to TRBJ2-1; 9 positions agree with TRBD2. The sequence was obtained from a male donor with ankylosing spondylitis. Sequencing was done on a sample of blood, either unsorted or a sorted T cell fraction (not recorded which). The CDR3 loop reads CASSQEISVPGLAAKNEQFF. For the CDR3, the DNA is TGTGCCAGCAGCCAAGAAATCTCGGTTCCGGGACTAGCAGCTAAGAATGAGCAGTTCTTC.